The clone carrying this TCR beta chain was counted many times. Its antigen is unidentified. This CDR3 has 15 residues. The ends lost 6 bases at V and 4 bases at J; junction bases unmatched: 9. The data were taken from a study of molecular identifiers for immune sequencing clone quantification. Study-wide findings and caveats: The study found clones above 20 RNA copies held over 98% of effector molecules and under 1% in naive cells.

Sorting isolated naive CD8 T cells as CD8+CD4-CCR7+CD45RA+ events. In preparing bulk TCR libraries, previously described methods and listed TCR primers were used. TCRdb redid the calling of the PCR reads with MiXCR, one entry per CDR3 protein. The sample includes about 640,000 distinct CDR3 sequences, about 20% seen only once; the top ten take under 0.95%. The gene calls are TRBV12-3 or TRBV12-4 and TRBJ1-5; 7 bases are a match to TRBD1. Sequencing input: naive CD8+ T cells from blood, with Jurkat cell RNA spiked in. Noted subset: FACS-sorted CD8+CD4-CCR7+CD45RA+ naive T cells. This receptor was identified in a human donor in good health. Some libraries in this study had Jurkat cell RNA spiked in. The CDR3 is CASSQRGQPNQPQHF. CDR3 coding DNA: TGTGCCAGCAGCCAACGGGGACAGCCTAATCAGCCCCAGCATTTT.